These T cell receptor beta chains were read from a single sample in a study of blood T cell repertoires in COVID-19. Clones were read by immunoSEQ multiplex PCR, and TCRdb kept only the in-frame ones, dropping some. The data hold roughly 150,000 clones, with 80% to 90% observed a single time. Sequenced sample: peripheral blood. Source of these receptors: a man aged 55 to 70 with acute or convalescent COVID-19. Both conserved end residues are part of each CDR3. A D gene is named only where the DNA matches it firmly. Expanded clones are given a class, and other clones once, few, many or no size at all.

CDR3aa	CDR3nt	v_gene	j_gene	abundance	d_gene
CASSLLAGASDTQYF	TGTGCCAGCAGCCTCCTAGCGGGGGCCTCAGATACGCAGTATTTT	TRBV3-1/TRBV3-2	TRBJ2-3	.	TRBD2
CASRRIGTNYEQYF	TGTGCCAGCAGGAGAATAGGGACTAACTACGAGCAGTACTTC	TRBV5-4	TRBJ2-7	few	TRBD2
CASSRGTGLPNTEAFF	TGTGCCAGTAGTAGAGGAACGGGACTCCCGAACACTGAAGCTTTCTTT	TRBV19	TRBJ1-1	.	.
CASRLGVTEAFF	TGTGCCAGCAGGCTAGGGGTCACTGAAGCTTTCTTT	TRBV6-5	TRBJ1-1	.	.
CASSLEGGPPADTQYF	TGCGCCAGCAGCTTGGAGGGAGGACCTCCGGCGGATACGCAGTATTTT	TRBV5-1	TRBJ2-3	.	.
CASSFWSTVYNQPQHF	TGTGCCAGCAGCTTTTGGTCGACAGTTTACAATCAGCCCCAGCATTTT	TRBV7-9	TRBJ1-5	.	.
CASSLGATSHF	TGTGCCAGCAGCTTGGGGGCCACGTCCCACTTC	TRBV5-6	TRBJ2-7	.	.
CASSLDRDQKTF	TGTGCCAGCTCACTGGACAGGGACCAGAAAACCTTC	TRBV18	TRBJ1-2	.	TRBD1
CASSQAQARPGELFF	TGCGCCAGCAGCCAAGCGCAGGCCCGTCCCGGGGAGCTGTTTTTT	TRBV4-1	TRBJ2-2	.	.
CAISHGLAEETQYF	TGTGCCATCAGTCACGGACTAGCCGAAGAGACCCAGTACTTC	TRBV10-3	TRBJ2-5	.	TRBD2
CASSPVLRNSPLHF	TGTGCCAGCAGTCCGGTTTTAAGAAATTCACCCCTCCACTTT	TRBV7-2	TRBJ1-6	once	.
CASSPLGGTVISGNTIYF	TGTGCCAGCAGCCCCTTAGGGGGGACAGTTATCTCTGGAAACACCATATATTTT	TRBV9	TRBJ1-3	.	TRBD1
CASSVGASGGYNEQFF	TGTGCCAGCAGCGTAGGAGCTAGCGGGGGTTACAATGAGCAGTTCTTC	TRBV9	TRBJ2-1	.	TRBD2
CASSTRDRAKFF	TGTGCCAGCAGCACCAGAGACAGGGCGAAGTTCTTC	TRBV2	TRBJ2-1	.	TRBD1
CASSELDRPDSPLHF	TGTGCCAGCAGTGAATTGGACAGACCTGATTCACCCCTCCACTTT	TRBV25-1	TRBJ1-6	once	.
CATSGQHGEQFF	TGTGCCACCAGTGGCCAGCACGGGGAGCAGTTCTTC	TRBV24-1	TRBJ2-1	.	.
CASSLESSGNTIYF	TGTGCCAGCAGTTTAGAGAGCTCTGGAAACACCATATATTTT	TRBV2	TRBJ1-3	once	.
CASRADSSNQPQHF	TGTGCCAGCAGGGCAGACAGCAGCAATCAGCCCCAGCATTTT	TRBV6-5	TRBJ1-5	.	.
CASSLGTGGVGPLHF	TGCGCCAGCAGCTTGGGGACAGGGGGTGTAGGACCCCTCCACTTT	TRBV5-1	TRBJ1-6	.	TRBD1
CASSSVIRDSHEKLFF	TGTGCCAGCAGCTCCGTTATCCGGGACAGTCATGAAAAACTGTTTTTT	TRBV5-8	TRBJ1-4	.	TRBD1
CASSPVNSPLHF	TGTGCCAGCAGCCCGGTCAATTCACCCCTCCACTTT	TRBV5-6	TRBJ1-6	.	.
CAISEEGTDTQYF	TGTGCCATCAGTGAAGAGGGTACAGATACGCAGTATTTT	TRBV10-3	TRBJ2-3	.	.
CASSPPGLHSNEQFF	TGTGCCAGCAGCCCTCCGGGACTACACTCCAATGAGCAGTTCTTC	TRBV7-9	TRBJ2-1	.	TRBD2
CASSHGGQGGDYGYTF	TGTGCCAGCAGCCATGGAGGACAGGGAGGGGACTATGGCTACACCTTC	TRBV7-9	TRBJ1-2	.	TRBD1
CASSQAGVVGQYF	TGTGCCAGCAGCCAAGCGGGGGTGGTTGGGCAGTATTTT	TRBV4-2	TRBJ2-3	once	.
CASSQEGLAGGHIQYF	TGTGCCAGCAGCCAAGAAGGACTAGCGGGGGGGCACATTCAGTACTTC	TRBV4-2	TRBJ2-4	once	TRBD2
CASSLGLAGVTDTQYF	TGCGCCAGCAGCCTAGGACTAGCGGGGGTCACAGATACGCAGTATTTT	TRBV5-1	TRBJ2-3	once	TRBD2
CATHNYGYTF	TGTGCCACCCATAACTATGGCTACACCTTC	TRBV6-5	TRBJ1-2	.	.
CASSMTTGYNEQFF	TGTGCCAGTAGTATGACTACCGGCTACAATGAGCAGTTCTTC	TRBV19	TRBJ2-1	.	.
CASSVEGFSEFTEAFF	TGTGCCAGCAGCGTAGAGGGGTTTTCTGAGTTCACTGAAGCTTTCTTT	TRBV9	TRBJ1-1	.	.
CASNAGGVETQYF	TGTGCCAGCAATGCTGGGGGGGTGGAGACCCAGTACTTC	TRBV2	TRBJ2-5	.	TRBD2
CAINSGTANTEAFF	TGTGCCATCAACTCCGGGACAGCGAACACTGAAGCTTTCTTT	TRBV10-3	TRBJ1-1	.	TRBD1